This T cell receptor beta chain was found in a study of blood T cell repertoires in COVID-19 (dated by TCRdb to 2020 to 2022). As for the study more broadly: Samples covering the acute and convalescent phases of COVID-19 were provided by collaborators in the United States, Italy and Spain. The material from the prospective study consisted of cDNA or gDNA derived from T cells, B-cell-depleted T cells, or PBMCs. Deeply sampled blood TCRbeta repertoires from subjects exposed to, actively infected with, or recovered from COVID-19 were included in the dataset. The repertoires were released in a freely available public database intended as a resource for research on the immune response to SARS-CoV-2. Samples were obtained from the ongoing ImmuneRACE study (first 160 participants) and from over 1,000 subjects provided by 6 global collaborators. A de-identified subject ID, COVID-19 status, age in years and sex were almost always included in the sample metadata. Where available, HLA class I and class II types were obtained from metadata supplied by the sample provider rather than from assay-based typing. Findings and caveats that apply to the study as a whole: Clinical and demographic metadata were provided uncurated, with the amount varying by source and participant.

The immunoSEQ Assay, a bias-controlled multiplex PCR, was used to amplify TCRbeta CDR3 regions from genomic DNA. As for the authors' bioinformatics: Within the assay, amplification of reference gene primers was used to estimate how many nucleated cells each sample contained. To quantify the absolute abundance of each unique TCRbeta CDR3 rearrangement, sequence reads were collapsed and filtered. Productive Simpson clonality was computed per sample as the square root of Simpson's diversity index over productive rearrangements. Held by TCRdb, this immuneACCESS table contains in-frame sequences only and omits some clones. Under half of the omission traces to an unresolved V gene where checked; the cause of the rest is unknown. The DNA was the basis for D and trimming; V, J and clone size are from that table. Here the sample has about 220,000 clones; roughly 82% occur a single time. 9.7% of the sample belongs to the ten largest clones.

Each collaborating institution followed its own protocols to collect whole blood in K2EDTA tubes. For TCRbeta analysis, collaborator samples were shipped as frozen whole blood, as isolated PBMCs, or as DNA extracted from either sample type. The junction shows trimming of 4 bases on V and 5 bases on J, plus 5 bases between the germline ends. The germline V gene (reference sequence) specifies SEHNR as CDR1 and FQNEAQ as CDR2. Counted from cysteine to phenylalanine, this CDR3 has 11 amino acids. CDR3 DNA is the only sequence kept; it has 33 bases, read in frame from the first base. Of note for this clone: What this receptor recognizes is not known. Qualities for individual bases were not recorded, and no much larger clone is one base off. Other DNA sequences in the sample encode the same CDR3.

The receptor comes from a man between 50 and 59 years old with active or convalescent COVID-19. Material for sequencing was peripheral blood. The chain joins TRBV7-9 to TRBJ2-5, with no confident D gene call. The CDR3 sequence is CASSSRETQYF. The base sequence is TGTGCCAGCAGCTCCCGGGAGACCCAGTACTTC. Supplemented by the reference TRBV7-9 and TRBJ2-5 proteins around the CDR3, the complete variable domain is DTGVSQNPRHKITKRGQNVTFRCDPISEHNRLYWYRQTLGQGPEFLTYFQNEAQLEKSRLLSDRFSAERPKGSFSTLEIQRTEQGDSAMYLCASSSRETQYFGPGTRLLVL.